The clone carrying this T cell receptor beta chain was detected a few times. Its cognate antigen is unknown. As the sequencing template, cDNA was produced by extracting RNA and reverse transcribing it. The repertoire was sequenced with immunoSEQ multiplex PCR; TCRdb's copy has only in-frame clones and lacks some. This repertoire shows 140,000 to 150,000 clones, roughly 50% found once; its top ten account for approximately 16%. This sample is drawn from a study of CD8+ T cells in alopecia areata. Trimming stripped 2 bases from V and 6 bases from J, with 20 bases between. The CDR3 loop spans 17 amino acids. CDR1 and CDR2 from the germline V gene are PRHDT and FYEKMQ (reference sequence). Treatment reported: oral pan-JAK inhibitor, 5-10 mg twice daily. Findings and caveats of the study: Compared with normal scalp, lesional scalp had higher clonality and more expanded CD8+ clones.

The chain combines TRBV13 with TRBJ2-1; D is undetermined. Sequenced material: CD8+ T cells sorted from blood, taken at week 4, from a patient treated with tofacitinib. This sequence originates from a human donor with alopecia areata. CDR3 sequence (DNA): TGTGCCAGCAGCTTAAACTCGGCTCTCGGTCTACGCAATGAGCAGTTCTTC. Protein: CASSLNSALGLRNEQFF.